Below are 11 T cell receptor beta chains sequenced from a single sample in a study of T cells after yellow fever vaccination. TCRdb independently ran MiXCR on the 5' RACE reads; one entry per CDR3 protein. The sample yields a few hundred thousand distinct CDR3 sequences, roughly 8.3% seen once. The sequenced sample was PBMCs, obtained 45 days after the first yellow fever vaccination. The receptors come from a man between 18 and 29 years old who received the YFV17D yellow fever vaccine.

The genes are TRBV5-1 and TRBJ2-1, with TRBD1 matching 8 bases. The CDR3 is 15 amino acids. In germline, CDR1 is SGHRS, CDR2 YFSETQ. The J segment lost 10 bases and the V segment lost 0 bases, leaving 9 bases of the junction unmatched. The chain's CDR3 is CASSLGQGAVGEQFF. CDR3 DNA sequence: TGCGCCAGCAGCTTGGGGCAGGGGGCCGTAGGGGAGCAGTTCTTC.

CDR3 bases: TGTGCCAGCAGCCCCCAAAGGGAGCGGGGACGGCTGTTCTTC. Translation gives CASSPQRERGRLFF. The chain joins TRBV7-3 to TRBJ2-1; the match to TRBD2 covers 7 bases. J was trimmed by 15 bases and V by 5 bases; bases with no gene match: 16. This CDR3 spans 14 amino acids. From germline, CDR1 is SGHTA and CDR2 FQGTGA.

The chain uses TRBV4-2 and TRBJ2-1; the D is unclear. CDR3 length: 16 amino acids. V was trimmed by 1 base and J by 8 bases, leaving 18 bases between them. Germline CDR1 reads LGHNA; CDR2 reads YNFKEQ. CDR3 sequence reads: CASSQVFTHYNDEQFF. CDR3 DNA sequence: TGTGCCAGCAGCCAAGTGTTTACCCACTATAACGATGAGCAGTTCTTC.

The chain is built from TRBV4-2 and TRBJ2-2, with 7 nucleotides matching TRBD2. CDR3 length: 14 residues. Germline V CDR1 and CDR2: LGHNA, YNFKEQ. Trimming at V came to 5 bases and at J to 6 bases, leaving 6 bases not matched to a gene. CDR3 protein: CASSSGTNAGELFF. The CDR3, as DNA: TGTGCCAGCAGCAGCGGGACTAACGCCGGGGAGCTGTTTTTT.

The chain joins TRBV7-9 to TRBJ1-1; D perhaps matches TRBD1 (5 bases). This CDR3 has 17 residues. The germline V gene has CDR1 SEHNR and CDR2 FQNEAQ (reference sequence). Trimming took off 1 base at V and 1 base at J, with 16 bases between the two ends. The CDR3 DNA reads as TGTGCCAGCAGCTTAGGCCCCCTATCGACAGAGAACACTGAAGCTTTCTTT. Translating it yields CASSLGPLSTENTEAFF.

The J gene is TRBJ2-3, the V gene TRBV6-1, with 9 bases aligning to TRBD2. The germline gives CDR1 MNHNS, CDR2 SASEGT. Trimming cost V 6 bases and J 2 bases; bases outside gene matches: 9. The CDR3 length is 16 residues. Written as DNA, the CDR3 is TGTGCCAGCAGGGCGGGGGGGGAAGTTTACACAGATACGCAGTATTTT. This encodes CASRAGGEVYTDTQYF.

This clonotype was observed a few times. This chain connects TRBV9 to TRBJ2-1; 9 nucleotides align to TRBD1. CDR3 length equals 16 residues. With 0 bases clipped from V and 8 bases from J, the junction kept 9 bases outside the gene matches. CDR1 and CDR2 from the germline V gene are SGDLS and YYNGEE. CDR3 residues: CASSVVGDRASDEQFF. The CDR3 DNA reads TGTGCCAGCAGCGTAGTGGGGGACAGGGCCTCCGATGAGCAGTTCTTC. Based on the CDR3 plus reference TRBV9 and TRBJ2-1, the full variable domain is DSGVTQTPKHLITATGQRVTLRCSPRSGDLSVYWYQQSLDQGLQFLIQYYNGEERAKGNILERFSAQQFPDLHSELNLSSLELGDSALYFCASSVVGDRASDEQFFGPGTRLTVL.

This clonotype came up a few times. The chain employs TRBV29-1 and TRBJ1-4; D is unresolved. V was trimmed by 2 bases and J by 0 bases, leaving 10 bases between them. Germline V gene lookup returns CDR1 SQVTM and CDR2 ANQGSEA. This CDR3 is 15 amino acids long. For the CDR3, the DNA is TGCAGCGTTGAACGGCAGGACGCAACTAATGAAAAACTGTTTTTT. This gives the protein CSVERQDATNEKLFF.

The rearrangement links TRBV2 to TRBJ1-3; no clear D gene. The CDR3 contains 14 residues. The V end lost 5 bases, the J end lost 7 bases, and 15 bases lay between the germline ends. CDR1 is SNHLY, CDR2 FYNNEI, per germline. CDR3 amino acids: CASSLLDRENTIYF. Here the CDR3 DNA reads TGTGCCAGCAGTCTCCTGGATAGGGAGAACACCATATATTTT.

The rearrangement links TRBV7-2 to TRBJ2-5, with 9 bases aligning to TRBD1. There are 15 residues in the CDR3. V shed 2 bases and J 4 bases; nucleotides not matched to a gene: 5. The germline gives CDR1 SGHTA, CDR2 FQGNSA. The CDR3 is CASSLWDRDRETQYF. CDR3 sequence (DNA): TGTGCCAGCAGCTTATGGGACAGGGACCGAGAGACCCAGTACTTC.

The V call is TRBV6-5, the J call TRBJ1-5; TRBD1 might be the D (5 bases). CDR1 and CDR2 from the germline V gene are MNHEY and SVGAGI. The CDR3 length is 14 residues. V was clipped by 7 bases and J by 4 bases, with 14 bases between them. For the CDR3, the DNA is TGTGCCAGCATCATAGACAGTTGGAATCAGCCCCAGCATTTT. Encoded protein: CASIIDSWNQPQHF.